This TCR beta chain was observed in a study of CD8+ T cells in alopecia areata. Once RNA had been extracted, it was reverse transcribed into cDNA to act as the sequencing template. TCRdb's table, derived via immunoSEQ multiplex PCR, lists solely in-frame clones and lacks some. Of more than 200,000 clones in the sample, roughly two fifths were seen once. V gave up 0 bases and J gave up 15 bases; unmatched junction bases: 15. Germline V lookup: CDR1 LGHNA, CDR2 YNFKEQ. CDR3 size: 18 residues. Comments on this clone: Its antigen is unknown.

Points from the study as a whole: In blood and scalp, many expanded lesional clones persisted during tofacitinib. Having just one nonresponder leaves the connection between baseline CD8+ expansion and response unresolved.

Treatment in this sample: oral pan-JAK inhibitor, 5-10 mg twice daily. CD4+ and CD8+ T cells were sorted from PBMCs. The source material was CD4+ T cells sorted from blood, sampled around week 37, from a patient treated with tofacitinib. The chain is built from TRBV4-2 and TRBJ2-1; 15 nucleotides agree with TRBD2. The source of this sequence is a human donor with alopecia areata. The CDR3, as DNA: TGTGCCAGCAGCCAAGATGTAGGCGGGGGACTAGCGGGAGGCCGTCGGTTCTTC. Translated, it gives CASSQDVGGGLAGGRRFF.